This T cell receptor (beta chain) was identified during a study of blood T cell repertoires in COVID-19. Study-level information: Spain, Italy and the United States supplied samples that represented acute and convalescent COVID-19. The cDNA or gDNA used as material had been derived from T cells, B-cell-depleted T cells, or PBMCs.

This table comes from immunoSEQ multiplex PCR, and its TCRdb copy is limited to in-frame clones, with some not included. The table lists about 220,000 clones, 80% to 85% of them singletons, with about 5% in the top ten. This clone has only a few counts. The V segment lost 4 bases and the J segment 5 bases; nucleotides outside the gene matches: 13. CDR1 and CDR2 (germline): MNHEY, SVGEGT. There are 17 residues in the CDR3. V is TRBV6-2 or TRBV6-3 and J is TRBJ1-5, with 8 bases aligning to TRBD1. This clonotype originated in a woman aged 70 to 79 with COVID-19, enrolled during active disease. Sequencing used peripheral blood. The CDR3, as DNA: TGTGCCAGCAGTTGGGGACAGGCGGCTGGTAAGCATCAGCCCCAGCATTTT. Amino acid sequence: CASSWGQAAGKHQPQHF.